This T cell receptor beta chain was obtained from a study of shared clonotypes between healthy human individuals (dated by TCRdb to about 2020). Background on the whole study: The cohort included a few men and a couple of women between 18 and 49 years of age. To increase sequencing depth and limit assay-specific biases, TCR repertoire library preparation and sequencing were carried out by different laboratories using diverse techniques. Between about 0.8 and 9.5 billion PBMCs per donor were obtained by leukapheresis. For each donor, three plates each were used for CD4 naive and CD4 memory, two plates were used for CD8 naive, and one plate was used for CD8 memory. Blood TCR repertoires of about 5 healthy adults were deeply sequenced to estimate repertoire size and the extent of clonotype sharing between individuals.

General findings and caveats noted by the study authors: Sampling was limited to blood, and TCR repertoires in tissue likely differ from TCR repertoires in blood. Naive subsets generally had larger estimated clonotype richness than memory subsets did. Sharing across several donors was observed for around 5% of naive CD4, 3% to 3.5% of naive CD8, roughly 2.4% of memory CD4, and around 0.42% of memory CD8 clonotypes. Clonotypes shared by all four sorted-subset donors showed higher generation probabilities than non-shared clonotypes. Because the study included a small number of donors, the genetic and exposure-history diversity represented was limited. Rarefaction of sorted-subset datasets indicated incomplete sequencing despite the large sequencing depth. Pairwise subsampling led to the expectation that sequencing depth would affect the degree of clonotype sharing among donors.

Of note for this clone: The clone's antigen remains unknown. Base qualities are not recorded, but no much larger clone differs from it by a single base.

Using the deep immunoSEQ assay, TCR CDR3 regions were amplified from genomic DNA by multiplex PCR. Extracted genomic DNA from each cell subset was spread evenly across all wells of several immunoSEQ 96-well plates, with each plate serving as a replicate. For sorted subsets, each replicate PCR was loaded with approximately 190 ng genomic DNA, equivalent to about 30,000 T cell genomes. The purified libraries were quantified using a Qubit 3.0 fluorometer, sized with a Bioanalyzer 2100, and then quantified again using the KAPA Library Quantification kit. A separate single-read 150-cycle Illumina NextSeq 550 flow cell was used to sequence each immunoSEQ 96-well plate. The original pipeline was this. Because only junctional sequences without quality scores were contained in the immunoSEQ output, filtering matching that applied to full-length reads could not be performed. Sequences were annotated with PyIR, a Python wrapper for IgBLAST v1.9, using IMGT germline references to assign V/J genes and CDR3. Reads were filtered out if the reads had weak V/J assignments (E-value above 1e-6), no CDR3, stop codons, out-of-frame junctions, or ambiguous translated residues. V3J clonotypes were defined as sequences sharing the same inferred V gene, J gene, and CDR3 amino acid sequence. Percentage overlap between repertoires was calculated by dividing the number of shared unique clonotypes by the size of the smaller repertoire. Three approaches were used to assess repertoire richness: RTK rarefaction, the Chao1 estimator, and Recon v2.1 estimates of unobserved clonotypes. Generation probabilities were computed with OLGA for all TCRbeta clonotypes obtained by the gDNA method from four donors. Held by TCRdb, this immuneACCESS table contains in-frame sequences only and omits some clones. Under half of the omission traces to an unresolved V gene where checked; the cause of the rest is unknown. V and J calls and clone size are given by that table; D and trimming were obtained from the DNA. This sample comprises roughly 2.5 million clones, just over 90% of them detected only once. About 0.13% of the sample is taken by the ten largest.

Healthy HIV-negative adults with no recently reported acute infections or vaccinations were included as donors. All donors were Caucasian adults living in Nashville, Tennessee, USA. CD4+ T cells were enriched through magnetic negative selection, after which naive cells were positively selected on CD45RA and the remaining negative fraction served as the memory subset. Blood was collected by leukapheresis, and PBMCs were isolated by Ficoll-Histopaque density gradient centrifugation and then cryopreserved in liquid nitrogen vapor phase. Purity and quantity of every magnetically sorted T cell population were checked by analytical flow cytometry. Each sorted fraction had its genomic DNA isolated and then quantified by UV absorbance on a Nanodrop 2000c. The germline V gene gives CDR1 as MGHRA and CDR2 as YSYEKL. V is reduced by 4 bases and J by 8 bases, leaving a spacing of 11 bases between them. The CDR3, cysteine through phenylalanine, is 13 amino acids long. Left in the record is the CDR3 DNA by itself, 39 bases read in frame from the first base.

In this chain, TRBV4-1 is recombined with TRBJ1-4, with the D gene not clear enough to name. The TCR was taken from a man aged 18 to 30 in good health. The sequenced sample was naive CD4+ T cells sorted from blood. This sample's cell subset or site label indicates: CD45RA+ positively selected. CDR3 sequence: CASSLTRGEKLFF. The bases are TGCGCCAGCAGCCTCACGCGGGGAGAAAAACTGTTTTTT.